The rows below give T cell receptor beta chains drawn from one sample of a study of CD8 T cells in ankylosing spondylitis. TCRdb recomputed calls from the 5' RACE reads with MiXCR, one row per CDR3 protein. The table lists about 440,000 distinct CDR3 sequences, approximately 17% of them singletons. The sample was blood, either unsorted or a sorted T cell fraction (not recorded which). The source is a male donor with ankylosing spondylitis. The CDR3 runs from the conserved cysteine through the conserved F or W. A D gene is named only where the DNA matches it firmly. A clone size is listed for some rows: how often the clone was seen (once, few, many), or a class if it is expanded.

D gene: -
J gene: TRBJ2-2
clone size: few
V gene: TRBV12-3/TRBV12-4
CDR3 DNA: TGTGCCAGCAGTTTAGCGCTCGGGACCGGGGAGCTGTTTTTT
CDR3 protein: CASSLALGTGELFF

D gene: TRBD1
J gene: TRBJ1-1
clone size: -
V gene: TRBV5-1
CDR3 DNA: TGCGCCAGCAGCTTGGGCGTGACAGGGTTTACTGAAGCTTTCTTT
CDR3 protein: CASSLGVTGFTEAFF

D gene: -
J gene: TRBJ1-1
clone size: few
V gene: TRBV7-9
CDR3 DNA: TGTGCCAGCAGCCAACAGCGCACCATGAACACTGAAGCTTTCTTT
CDR3 protein: CASSQQRTMNTEAFF

D gene: -
J gene: TRBJ2-5
clone size: -
V gene: TRBV30
CDR3 DNA: TGTGCCTGGAGTGTACAAGAGGGTAGAGAGACCCAGTACTTC
CDR3 protein: CAWSVQEGRETQYF

D gene: -
J gene: TRBJ1-2
clone size: -
V gene: TRBV2
CDR3 DNA: TGTGCCAGCAGTGTCGTGGAGAACTATGGCTACACCTTC
CDR3 protein: CASSVVENYGYTF

D gene: -
J gene: TRBJ2-7
clone size: -
V gene: TRBV20-1
CDR3 DNA: TGCAGTGCTAGAGTCGCCCCCGGTAGTGGGGGGGAGCAGTACTTC
CDR3 protein: CSARVAPGSGGEQYF

D gene: -
J gene: TRBJ1-5
clone size: -
V gene: TRBV20-1
CDR3 DNA: TGCAGTGCTAGAGCCCTCGGGAGTAGCAATCAGCCCCAGCATTTT
CDR3 protein: CSARALGSSNQPQHF

D gene: TRBD2
J gene: TRBJ2-7
clone size: -
V gene: TRBV12-3/TRBV12-4
CDR3 DNA: TGTGCCAGCAGTATCACTAGCGGCCTGAACTACGAGCAGTACTTC
CDR3 protein: CASSITSGLNYEQYF

D gene: -
J gene: TRBJ1-5
clone size: few
V gene: TRBV20-1
CDR3 DNA: TGCAGTGCTGGAAGGACTGAAAATCAGCCCCAGCATTTT
CDR3 protein: CSAGRTENQPQHF

D gene: TRBD2
J gene: TRBJ2-1
clone size: -
V gene: TRBV12-3/TRBV12-4
CDR3 DNA: TGTGCACAGGGGACTAGCCCTAAGGGTGAGCAGTTCTTC
CDR3 protein: CAQGTSPKGEQFF

D gene: TRBD2
J gene: TRBJ2-3
clone size: -
V gene: TRBV5-1
CDR3 DNA: TGCGCCAGCACCCCTAGCGGGTACACAGATACGCAGTATTTT
CDR3 protein: CASTPSGYTDTQYF

D gene: -
J gene: TRBJ1-1
clone size: few
V gene: TRBV3-1
CDR3 DNA: TGTGCCAGCAGCCTCTGGGACTTTCGAAACACTGAAGCTTTCTTT
CDR3 protein: CASSLWDFRNTEAFF

D gene: -
J gene: TRBJ2-7
clone size: -
V gene: TRBV21-1
CDR3 DNA: TGTGCCAGCAGCAAACTAGGGGGGCCTAGCCCCTACTACGAGCAGTACTTC
CDR3 protein: CASSKLGGPSPYYEQYF

D gene: -
J gene: TRBJ1-2
clone size: few
V gene: TRBV4-1
CDR3 DNA: TGCGCCAGCAGCCAAACGGACAGAGATGCCTACACCTTC
CDR3 protein: CASSQTDRDAYTF

D gene: TRBD2
J gene: TRBJ2-1
clone size: many
V gene: TRBV7-2
CDR3 DNA: TGTGCCAGCAGTCCAGCGGGGGGGCTCTCCTACAATGAGCAGTTCTTC
CDR3 protein: CASSPAGGLSYNEQFF

D gene: -
J gene: TRBJ2-7
clone size: -
V gene: TRBV19
CDR3 DNA: TGTGCCAGTAGTAATCAGGGAACCTACGAGCAGTACTTC
CDR3 protein: CASSNQGTYEQYF

D gene: -
J gene: TRBJ2-7
clone size: many
V gene: TRBV7-9
CDR3 DNA: TGTGCCAGCAGCTTAGGGGTTGGCGGCGTGCAGTACTTC
CDR3 protein: CASSLGVGGVQYF

D gene: -
J gene: TRBJ2-1
clone size: many
V gene: TRBV11-2
CDR3 DNA: TGTGCCAGCAGCCGTTTGCTAGGCGGGGATGAGCAGTTCTTC
CDR3 protein: CASSRLLGGDEQFF

D gene: -
J gene: TRBJ1-2
clone size: few
V gene: TRBV6-1
CDR3 DNA: TGTGCCAGCAGTGAAGCTCGAGCAGGGGCATACGGCTACACCTTC
CDR3 protein: CASSEARAGAYGYTF

D gene: TRBD2
J gene: TRBJ2-5
clone size: -
V gene: TRBV11-2
CDR3 DNA: TGTGCCAGCAGCATCCCAAGACTAGCGGGAGGCCCCTTTTACCAAGAGACCCAGTACTTC
CDR3 protein: CASSIPRLAGGPFYQETQYF

D gene: -
J gene: TRBJ2-2
clone size: -
V gene: TRBV18
CDR3 DNA: TGTGCCAGCTCACCACCGTCTTTGAGATCCACCGGGGAGCTGTTTTTT
CDR3 protein: CASSPPSLRSTGELFF

D gene: -
J gene: TRBJ1-2
clone size: few
V gene: TRBV6-5
CDR3 DNA: TGTGCCAGCGGTGGTACTAACTATGGCTACACCTTC
CDR3 protein: CASGGTNYGYTF

D gene: TRBD2
J gene: TRBJ2-2
clone size: few
V gene: TRBV29-1
CDR3 DNA: TGCAGCGTTGAGTGGGCTAGCGGGAGAGCCGGGGAGCTGTTTTTT
CDR3 protein: CSVEWASGRAGELFF

D gene: -
J gene: TRBJ2-2
clone size: many
V gene: TRBV25-1
CDR3 DNA: TGTGCCAGCAGTGAAAGAACGAGCGGGGAGCTGTTTTTT
CDR3 protein: CASSERTSGELFF

D gene: -
J gene: TRBJ1-5
clone size: few
V gene: TRBV7-9
CDR3 DNA: TGTGCCAGCAGCCCCTATTCTCCGGGCGGCAATCAGCCCCAGCATTTT
CDR3 protein: CASSPYSPGGNQPQHF

D gene: TRBD1
J gene: TRBJ1-2
clone size: -
V gene: TRBV7-2
CDR3 DNA: TGTGCCAGCAGCTTTACAGGGGAGGTTTTGGGCTACACCTTC
CDR3 protein: CASSFTGEVLGYTF

D gene: -
J gene: TRBJ1-3
clone size: -
V gene: TRBV6-1
CDR3 DNA: TGTGCCAGCAGGTCCCCCGGCAACTCTGGAAACACCATATATTTT
CDR3 protein: CASRSPGNSGNTIYF

D gene: -
J gene: TRBJ1-4
clone size: -
V gene: TRBV7-9
CDR3 DNA: TGTGCCAGCAGCATAACAGGCTACCGGAATGAAAAACTGTTTTTT
CDR3 protein: CASSITGYRNEKLFF

D gene: TRBD1
J gene: TRBJ1-1
clone size: -
V gene: TRBV2
CDR3 DNA: TGTGCCAGCAGTGAAAGCGGACAGGTGGTTGAAGCTTTCTTT
CDR3 protein: CASSESGQVVEAFF

D gene: -
J gene: TRBJ1-2
clone size: -
V gene: TRBV20-1
CDR3 DNA: TGCAGTGCTAGAGGTTCGGCTGCCTATGGCTACACCTTC
CDR3 protein: CSARGSAAYGYTF

D gene: -
J gene: TRBJ2-1
clone size: few
V gene: TRBV9
CDR3 DNA: TGTGCCAGCAGCGTAGCTAGCTCAAATGAGCAGTTCTTC
CDR3 protein: CASSVASSNEQFF

D gene: -
J gene: TRBJ1-6
clone size: many
V gene: TRBV3-1
CDR3 DNA: TGTGCCAGCAGCCACGGGACATATTATTCACCCCTCCACTTT
CDR3 protein: CASSHGTYYSPLHF

D gene: -
J gene: TRBJ2-7
clone size: few
V gene: TRBV12-3/TRBV12-4
CDR3 DNA: TGTGCCAGCAGTTTAGGCAGGGGACTTACTTACGAGCAGTACTTC
CDR3 protein: CASSLGRGLTYEQYF

D gene: TRBD1
J gene: TRBJ2-7
clone size: few
V gene: TRBV12-3/TRBV12-4
CDR3 DNA: TGTGCCAGCAGTCGCACCCTACCCGGGACAGAGGGCGAGCAGTACTTC
CDR3 protein: CASSRTLPGTEGEQYF

D gene: -
J gene: TRBJ2-3
clone size: -
V gene: TRBV9
CDR3 DNA: TGTGCCAGCAGCGTAACTCAGGGCCAGGGCGCAGATACGCAGTATTTT
CDR3 protein: CASSVTQGQGADTQYF

D gene: TRBD1
J gene: TRBJ1-1
clone size: -
V gene: TRBV28
CDR3 DNA: TGTGCCAGCAGTTTCGCCCCAGGGGGGAACACTGAAGCTTTCTTT
CDR3 protein: CASSFAPGGNTEAFF

D gene: -
J gene: TRBJ2-7
clone size: -
V gene: TRBV13
CDR3 DNA: TGTGCCAGCAGCCTTTCGGGGGCTGGAGACGAGCAGTACTTC
CDR3 protein: CASSLSGAGDEQYF

D gene: -
J gene: TRBJ2-7
clone size: few
V gene: TRBV5-8
CDR3 DNA: TGTGCCAGCAGCCCCCCGGTGGGCACAAGTTCCTACGAGCAGTACTTC
CDR3 protein: CASSPPVGTSSYEQYF

D gene: -
J gene: TRBJ2-2
clone size: few
V gene: TRBV30
CDR3 DNA: TGTGCCTGGAGTCTCAGGGTTATCGGGGAGCTGTTTTTT
CDR3 protein: CAWSLRVIGELFF

D gene: -
J gene: TRBJ2-1
clone size: many
V gene: TRBV18
CDR3 DNA: TGTGCCAGCAGCCCCGGGCACAATGAGCAGTTCTTC
CDR3 protein: CASSPGHNEQFF

D gene: -
J gene: TRBJ1-4
clone size: -
V gene: TRBV12-3/TRBV12-4
CDR3 DNA: TGTGCCAGCAGTTTAGGAGGGTCTAATGAAAAACTGTTTTTT
CDR3 protein: CASSLGGSNEKLFF

D gene: -
J gene: TRBJ2-4
clone size: few
V gene: TRBV5-1
CDR3 DNA: TGCGCCAGCAGCCGATCCCCTACCGGGACCGAAAACATTCAGTACTTC
CDR3 protein: CASSRSPTGTENIQYF

D gene: -
J gene: TRBJ2-3
clone size: few
V gene: TRBV20-1
CDR3 DNA: TGCAGTGCCCCGGGCTGGGGAGATACGCAGTATTTT
CDR3 protein: CSAPGWGDTQYF

D gene: TRBD2
J gene: TRBJ2-3
clone size: -
V gene: TRBV9
CDR3 DNA: TGTGCCAGCAGCCCACGGGGAGCGGGAACCACAGATACGCAGTATTTT
CDR3 protein: CASSPRGAGTTDTQYF

D gene: TRBD1
J gene: TRBJ1-6
clone size: -
V gene: TRBV9
CDR3 DNA: TGTGCCAGCAGCGCAGGACAGGGGGCGTCGAATTCACCCCTCCACTTT
CDR3 protein: CASSAGQGASNSPLHF

D gene: -
J gene: TRBJ2-3
clone size: -
V gene: TRBV4-3
CDR3 DNA: TGCGCCAGCAGCCAAGCCTTCGAGCGAAGCACAGATACGCAGTATTTT
CDR3 protein: CASSQAFERSTDTQYF

D gene: TRBD2
J gene: TRBJ2-5
clone size: many
V gene: TRBV7-2
CDR3 DNA: TGTGCCAGCAGCCTAAGCGGGGCAGAAAGGGAGACCCAGTACTTC
CDR3 protein: CASSLSGAERETQYF

D gene: -
J gene: TRBJ1-5
clone size: few
V gene: TRBV5-1
CDR3 DNA: TGCGCCAGCAGCTTGGCGGGCGAGGAGAGGATGCCCCAGCATTTT
CDR3 protein: CASSLAGEERMPQHF

D gene: TRBD2
J gene: TRBJ2-7
clone size: few
V gene: TRBV12-3/TRBV12-4
CDR3 DNA: TGTGCCAGCAGTTTAGGACTAGCGGGAGGGGCCGAGCAGTACTTC
CDR3 protein: CASSLGLAGGAEQYF

D gene: TRBD2
J gene: TRBJ2-7
clone size: few
V gene: TRBV20-1
CDR3 DNA: TGCAGTGCCCAGGCCGCTAGCGGGGCCGGACGGGGCTCCTACGAGCAGTACTTC
CDR3 protein: CSAQAASGAGRGSYEQYF

D gene: TRBD1
J gene: TRBJ1-2
clone size: few
V gene: TRBV2
CDR3 DNA: TGTGCCAGCAGTGAAGCGGGACAGGGGGCCTCGCTCTATGGCTACACCTTC
CDR3 protein: CASSEAGQGASLYGYTF

D gene: TRBD2
J gene: TRBJ2-5
clone size: -
V gene: TRBV7-6
CDR3 DNA: TGTGCCAGCAGCTTAGGGGCTAGCGGGAGTGAGACCCAGTACTTC
CDR3 protein: CASSLGASGSETQYF